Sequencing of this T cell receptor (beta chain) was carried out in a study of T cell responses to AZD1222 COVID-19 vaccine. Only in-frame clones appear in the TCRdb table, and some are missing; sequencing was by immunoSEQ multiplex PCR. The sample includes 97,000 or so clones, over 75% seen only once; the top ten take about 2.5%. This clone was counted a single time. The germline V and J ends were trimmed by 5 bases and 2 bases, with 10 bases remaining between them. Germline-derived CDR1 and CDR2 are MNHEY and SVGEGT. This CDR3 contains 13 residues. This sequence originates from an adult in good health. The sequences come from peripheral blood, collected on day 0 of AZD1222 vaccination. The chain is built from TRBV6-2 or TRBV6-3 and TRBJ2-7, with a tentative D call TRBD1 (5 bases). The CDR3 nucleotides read TGTGCCAGCAGTCCGCCCAGGGCCTACGAGCAGTACTTC. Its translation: CASSPPRAYEQYF.